The T cell receptor beta chain under discussion was sequenced for a study of beta chain features in type 1 diabetes. Whole-study findings and limits: People with Type 1 diabetes carried modestly yet significantly shorter TCRB CDR3s in all four CD4+ subsets.

One heparinised draw, averaging around 120 mL, was taken per donor. This clone was detected a few times. Its antigen is unidentified. Reverse transcription of all isolated RNA meant that expressed TCRB transcripts were sequenced. The protocol was immunoSEQ multiplex PCR, while the TCRdb copy is restricted to in-frame clones and leaves out a portion. The sample records roughly 340,000 clones, about 12% being singletons. V lost 2 bases, J lost 5 bases, and 10 bases stayed unmatched. Looked up from germline, CDR1 is SGHDT and CDR2 is YYEEEE. This CDR3 is built from 15 residues. Material: naive CD4+ T cells from blood. This TCR was recovered from a woman under 30 with type 1 diabetes. The rearrangement joins TRBV5-6 to TRBJ2-7; 7 bases map to TRBD2. DNA for the CDR3: TGTGCCAGCAGCTTTGCGACTAGCATTGGCCACGAGCAGTACTTC. Its translation is CASSFATSIGHEQYF.